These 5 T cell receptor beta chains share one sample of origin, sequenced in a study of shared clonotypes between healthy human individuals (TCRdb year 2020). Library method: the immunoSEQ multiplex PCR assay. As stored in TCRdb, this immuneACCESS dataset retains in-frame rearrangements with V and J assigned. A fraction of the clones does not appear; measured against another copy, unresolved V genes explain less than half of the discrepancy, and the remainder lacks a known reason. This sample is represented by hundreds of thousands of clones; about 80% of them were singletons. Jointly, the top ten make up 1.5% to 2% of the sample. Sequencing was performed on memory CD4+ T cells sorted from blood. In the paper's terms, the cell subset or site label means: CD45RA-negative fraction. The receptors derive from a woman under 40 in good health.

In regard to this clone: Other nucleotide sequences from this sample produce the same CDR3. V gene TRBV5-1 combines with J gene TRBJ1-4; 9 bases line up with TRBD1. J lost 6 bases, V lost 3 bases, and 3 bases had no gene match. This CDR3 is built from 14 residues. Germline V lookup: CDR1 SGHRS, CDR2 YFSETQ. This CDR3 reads CASSSQGAYEKLFF. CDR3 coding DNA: TGCGCCAGCAGCTCACAGGGGGCGTATGAAAAACTGTTTTTT.

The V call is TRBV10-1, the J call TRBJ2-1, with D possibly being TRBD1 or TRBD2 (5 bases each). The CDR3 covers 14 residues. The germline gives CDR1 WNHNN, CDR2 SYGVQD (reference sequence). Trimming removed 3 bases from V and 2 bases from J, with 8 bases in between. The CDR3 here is CASSEEGTYNEQFF. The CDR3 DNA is TGCGCCAGCAGTGAAGAGGGGACCTACAATGAGCAGTTCTTC.

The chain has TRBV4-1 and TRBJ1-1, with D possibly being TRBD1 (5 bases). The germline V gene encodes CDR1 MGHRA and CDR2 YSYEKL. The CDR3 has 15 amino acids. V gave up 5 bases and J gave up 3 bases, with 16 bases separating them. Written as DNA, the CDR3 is TGCGCCAGCAGCAGGGGTTTTTCAGGGTACACTGAAGCTTTCTTT. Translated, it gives CASSRGFSGYTEAFF.

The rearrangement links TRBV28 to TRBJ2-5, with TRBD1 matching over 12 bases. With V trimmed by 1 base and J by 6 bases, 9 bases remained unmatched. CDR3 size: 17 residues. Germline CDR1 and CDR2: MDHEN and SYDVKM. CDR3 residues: CASSLFRGTGGAKTQYF. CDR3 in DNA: TGTGCCAGCAGTTTATTCCGAGGGACAGGGGGCGCGAAGACCCAGTACTTC.

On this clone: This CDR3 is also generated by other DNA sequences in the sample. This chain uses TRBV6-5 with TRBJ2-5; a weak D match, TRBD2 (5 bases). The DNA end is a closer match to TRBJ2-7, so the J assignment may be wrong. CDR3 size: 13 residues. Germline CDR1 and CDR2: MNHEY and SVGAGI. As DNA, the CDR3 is TGTGCCAGCAGTTCCGGACTTCTTGGCGAGCAGTACTTC. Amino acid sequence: CASSSGLLGEQYF.